This TCR beta chain was retrieved from a study of blood T cell repertoires in COVID-19. The CDR3 is 15 amino acids. Germline CDR1 reads MNHNS; CDR2 reads SASEGT. The ends lost 3 bases at V and 5 bases at J; junction bases unmatched: 6. Per the study methods: Estimation of nucleated cell counts was performed using reference gene primer amplification. The method was immunoSEQ multiplex PCR; TCRdb's version includes in-frame clones alone and lacks a portion of them. D and trimming were read from the DNA, whereas the V and J calls and clone size are those reported in that table. The data contain roughly 100,000 clones, around four fifths of them seen just once; the ten biggest clones take up 10%.

The rearrangement uses TRBV6-1 and TRBJ2-7, with TRBD1 matching 11 bases. Source material: peripheral blood. This clonotype was sampled from a man in his sixties or seventies with acute or convalescent COVID-19. The CDR3 is CASSDAGQGADEQYF. CDR3 nucleotides: TGTGCCAGCAGTGACGCTGGACAGGGGGCCGACGAGCAGTACTTC.